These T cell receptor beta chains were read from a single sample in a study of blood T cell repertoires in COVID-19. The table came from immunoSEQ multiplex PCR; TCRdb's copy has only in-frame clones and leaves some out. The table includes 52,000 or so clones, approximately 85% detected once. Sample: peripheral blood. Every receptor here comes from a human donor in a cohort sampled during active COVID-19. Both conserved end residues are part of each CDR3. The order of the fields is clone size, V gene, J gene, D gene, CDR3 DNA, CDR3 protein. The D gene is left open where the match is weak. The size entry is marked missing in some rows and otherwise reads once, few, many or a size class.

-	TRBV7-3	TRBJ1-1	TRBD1	TGTGCCAGCAGCTCCGCCGGGGGACAGAGAAACACTGAAGCTTTCTTT	CASSSAGGQRNTEAFF
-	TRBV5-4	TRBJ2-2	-	TGTGCCAGCAGCTTGGAGGTCAGGCGTAACACCGGGGAGCTGTTTTTT	CASSLEVRRNTGELFF
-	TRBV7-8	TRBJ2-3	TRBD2	TGTGCCAGCAGCTTAGCGCTGAGGGTAGCGGGAGGGCCGGCAGATACGCAGTATTTT	CASSLALRVAGGPADTQYF
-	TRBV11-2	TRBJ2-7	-	TGTGCCAGCAGCTTAGTGCGAATCGAGCAGTACTTC	CASSLVRIEQYF
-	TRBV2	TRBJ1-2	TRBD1	TGTGCCAGCAGAGGGACAGGGGGCGAAGGCTATGGCTACACCTTC	CASRGTGGEGYGYTF
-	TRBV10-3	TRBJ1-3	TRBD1	TGTGCCATCAGTGCGACCACAGGGGATTCTGGAAACACCATATATTTT	CAISATTGDSGNTIYF
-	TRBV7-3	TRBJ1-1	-	TGTGCCAGCAGCTTTGACCAGGGGACTGAAGCTTTCTTT	CASSFDQGTEAFF
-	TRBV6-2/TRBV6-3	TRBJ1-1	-	TGTGCCAGCAGTTACTCCTCAGGGTGGAGCACTGAAGCTTTCTTT	CASSYSSGWSTEAFF
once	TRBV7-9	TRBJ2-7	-	TGTGCCAGCAGCTTAGCAGCGATTAACTACGAGCAGTACTTC	CASSLAAINYEQYF
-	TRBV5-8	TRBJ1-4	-	TGTGCCAGCAGCTTCGGCAGGGGAGAAAGGAAACTGTTTTTT	CASSFGRGERKLFF
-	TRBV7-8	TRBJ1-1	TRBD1	TGTGCCAGCAGCTTCGCGCCCCCGGGACAGGAAATCACTGAAGCTTTCTTT	CASSFAPPGQEITEAFF
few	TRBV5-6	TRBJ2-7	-	TGTGCCAGCAGCTTTGTACAAAGTGCCTACGAGCAGTACTTC	CASSFVQSAYEQYF
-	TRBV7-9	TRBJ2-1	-	TGTGCCAGCAGCTTAGGGACTGCTGATGAGCAGTTCTTC	CASSLGTADEQFF
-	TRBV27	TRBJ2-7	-	TGTGCCAGCAGTTTCAGTCGGGTAAGCGAGCAGTACTTC	CASSFSRVSEQYF
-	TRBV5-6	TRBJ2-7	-	TGTGCCAGCAGCGCGATCAGGGGAATCTCCTACGAGCAGTACTTC	CASSAIRGISYEQYF
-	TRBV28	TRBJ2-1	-	TGTGCCAGCAGTTTATGGCGGAATGAGCAGTTCTTC	CASSLWRNEQFF